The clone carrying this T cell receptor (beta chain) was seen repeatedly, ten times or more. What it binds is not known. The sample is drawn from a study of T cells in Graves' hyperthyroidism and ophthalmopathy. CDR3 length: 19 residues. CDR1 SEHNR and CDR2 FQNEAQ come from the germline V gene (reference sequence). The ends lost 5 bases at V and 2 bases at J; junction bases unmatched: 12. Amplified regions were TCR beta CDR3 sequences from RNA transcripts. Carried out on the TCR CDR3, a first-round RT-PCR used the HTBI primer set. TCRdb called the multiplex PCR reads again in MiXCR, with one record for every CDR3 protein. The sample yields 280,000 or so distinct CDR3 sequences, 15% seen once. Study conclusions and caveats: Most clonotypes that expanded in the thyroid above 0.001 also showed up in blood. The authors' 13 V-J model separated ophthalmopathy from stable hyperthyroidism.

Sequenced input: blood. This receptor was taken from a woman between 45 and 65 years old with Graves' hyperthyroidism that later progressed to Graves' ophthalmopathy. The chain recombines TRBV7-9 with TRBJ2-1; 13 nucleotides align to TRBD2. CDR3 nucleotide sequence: TGTGCCAGCAGCCCGGGCGGGACTAGCGGGATAGCCCCCTACAATGAGCAGTTCTTC. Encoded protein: CASSPGGTSGIAPYNEQFF.